Given below is one TCR beta chain in context. Its antigen is currently unknown. The data originate from a study of blood T cells in healthy people across ages. Study-wide results and caveats: Both naive CD4+ cell counts and diversity were greater in long-lived donors than in aged donors.

The CDR3 consists of 14 residues. Deletions cut 5 bases from V and 2 bases from J, with 14 bases between. Germline CDR1 SQVTM, CDR2 ANQGSEA. A sample-barcoded 5' primer and a J-beta primer mix were used in a second PCR of roughly 7 to 12 cycles. TCRdb re-derived calls from the 5' RACE reads in MiXCR, one entry per CDR3 protein. The sample holds approximately 800,000 distinct CDR3 sequences, roughly 24% seen once. Another study also made use of these data, one on T cells of mothers and their children. That source adds: The donor cohort consisted of three healthy Caucasian mothers and their six children. Persistent microchimeric T cell clones were not found at ~100 per million sensitivity.

The chain combines TRBV29-1 with TRBJ2-3, with no clear D. The clonotype originates from a boy younger than 18 in good health. The sequencing input was blood. In DNA form, the CDR3 reads TGCAGCGTTCGAAAGACTTACGACACAGATACGCAGTATTTT. This gives the protein CSVRKTYDTDTQYF.